Below, 15 T cell receptor beta chains from the same sample are listed, as sequenced in a study of T cell responses to AZD1222 COVID-19 vaccine. Libraries were prepared by immunoSEQ multiplex PCR; TCRdb keeps only in-frame clonotypes and omits some of them. The data show about 150,000 clones, with about 88% seen just once and less than 3.5% held by the top ten. The sample here was peripheral blood, taken on day 0 of AZD1222 vaccination. The origin of the receptors is an adult in good health.

The chain employs TRBV7-8 and TRBJ1-5; 7 positions agree with TRBD1. Trimming took 1 base from V and 4 from J; bases not matched to a gene: 4. Germline V gene sequence: CDR1 SGHVS, CDR2 FQNEAQ. The CDR3 loop spans 15 amino acids. The CDR3 loop is CASSLGGGQNQPQHF. DNA of the CDR3: TGTGCCAGCAGCTTAGGGGGGGGACAGAATCAGCCCCAGCATTTT.

This rearrangement joins TRBV9 to TRBJ2-3, with D possibly being TRBD2 (6 bases). The CDR3 has 16 amino acids. Germline-derived CDR1 and CDR2 are SGDLS and YYNGEE. V was trimmed by 0 bases and J by 5 bases, leaving 16 bases between them. Written as DNA, the CDR3 is TGTGCCAGCAGCGTAGCGCGGGGCAATGATCTAGATACGCAGTATTTT. As protein: CASSVARGNDLDTQYF.

The chain has TRBV4-1 and TRBJ1-1; D remains unclear. The V gene's germline CDR1 is MGHRA and CDR2 YSYEKL. The V gene lost 2 bases and the J gene lost 1 base, with 5 bases spanning the gap. The CDR3 consists of 13 residues. The CDR3 loop is CASSQNGNTEAFF. In nucleotides, the CDR3 is TGCGCCAGCAGCCAAAACGGGAACACTGAAGCTTTCTTT.

This clone was counted a single time. The chain couples TRBV6-6 to TRBJ2-7, with TRBD1 identical over 7 bases. The CDR3 length is 14 residues. Trimming removed 7 bases from V and 2 bases from J; junction bases left unmatched: 8. Germline V gives CDR1 MNHNY, CDR2 SVGAGI (reference sequence). CDR3 DNA sequence: TGTGCCAGCATGAGCCGGGACAGAGCCTACGAGCAGTACTTC. It encodes CASMSRDRAYEQYF.

The rearrangement uses TRBV6-6 and TRBJ2-7; D not certain. Germline V gives CDR1 MNHNY, CDR2 SVGAGI (reference sequence). V was trimmed by 5 bases and J by 3 bases, leaving 14 bases between them. This CDR3 spans 14 amino acids. CDR3 amino acids: CASSRTGSDYEQYF. In DNA form, the CDR3 reads TGTGCCAGCAGTCGAACGGGCTCGGACTACGAGCAGTACTTC.

This rearrangement joins TRBV6-5 to TRBJ1-6, with TRBD1 identical over 10 bases. CDR1 is MNHEY, CDR2 SVGAGI, per germline. Losses at the gene ends were 2 bases for V and 14 bases for J; bases not matched to a gene: 6. This CDR3 contains 14 residues. The CDR3 nucleotides are TGTGCCAGCAGTTACGGACGGGACAGGGGCACCCTCCACTTT. Its translation: CASSYGRDRGTLHF.

The chain links TRBV28 to TRBJ1-5; 9 nucleotides align to TRBD1. V gave up 6 bases and J gave up 4 bases; unmatched junction bases: 4. Germline V lookup: CDR1 MDHEN, CDR2 SYDVKM. The CDR3 runs 14 residues. The CDR3 region has the DNA TGTGCCAGCAGCCCCGGGACAGGGAATCAGCCCCAGCATTTT. The encoded protein is CASSPGTGNQPQHF.

CDR3 DNA: TGTGCCACCAGCAGAGAATGGGTCACTGAAGCTTTCTTT. It translates to CATSREWVTEAFF. The chain combines TRBV15 with TRBJ1-1; D gene uncertain. The length of the CDR3 is 13 residues. V was shortened by 0 bases and J by 4 bases, with 6 bases between the two germline ends. Germline loops: CDR1 LNHNV, CDR2 YYDKDF (reference sequence).

V and J are TRBV18 and TRBJ1-2, with D possibly matching TRBD1 (5 bases). Trimming took 4 bases from V and 6 from J, leaving 12 bases between them. The CDR3 contains 13 residues. Germline values: CDR1 KGHSH, CDR2 LQKENI. CDR3 sequence: CASSLGEGNGYTF. Written as DNA, the CDR3 is TGTGCCAGCTCACTGGGGGAAGGGAATGGCTACACCTTC.

The chain employs TRBV19 and TRBJ1-2; TRBD1 might be the D (5 bases). V was shortened by 8 bases and J by 7 bases, with 17 bases between the two germline ends. CDR1 is LNHDA and CDR2 is SQIVND in the germline V gene (reference sequence). The CDR3 runs to 13 residues. CDR3 region: CASGGEGDRGYTF. In nucleotides, the CDR3 is TGTGCCAGTGGCGGTGAAGGGGACCGTGGCTACACCTTC. The full variable domain, in which reference TRBV19 and TRBJ1-2 provide the parts outside the CDR3, is DGGITQSPKYLFRKEGQNVTLSCEQNLNHDAMYWYRQDPGQGLRLIYYSQIVNDFQKGDIAEGYSVSREKKESFPLTVTSAQKNPTAFYLCASGGEGDRGYTFGSGTRLTVV.

The V and J genes are TRBV6-6 and TRBJ1-1; 9 bases align to TRBD1. The V gene's germline CDR1 is MNHNY and CDR2 SVGAGI (reference sequence). The junction had 6 bases not matched to a gene; V was cut back by 6 bases and J by 4 bases. The CDR3 has 14 amino acids. CDR3 region: CASRQQGAGTEAFF. The CDR3 DNA reads TGTGCCAGCAGGCAACAGGGGGCAGGCACTGAAGCTTTCTTT.

CDR3 loop: CASSSLGEAPYEQYF. The CDR3 DNA is TGCGCCAGCAGCTCCCTGGGGGAGGCCCCCTACGAGCAGTACTTC. This chain joins TRBV5-1 and TRBJ2-7; a possible D gene is TRBD2 (6 bases). The CDR3 loop spans 15 amino acids. CDR1 and CDR2 from the germline V gene are SGHRS and YFSETQ. With 3 bases removed from V and 2 bases from J, the gap between germline ends came to 15 bases.

In this sample, this clone turned up once. The V call is TRBV6-5, the J call TRBJ2-1; D call uncertain. The V and J ends lost 2 bases and 6 bases respectively, with 8 bases between them. Germline assignment: CDR1 MNHEY and CDR2 SVGAGI. This CDR3 contains 13 residues. In DNA form, the CDR3 reads TGTGCCAGCAGTTACCTCGGTGGCAATGAGCAGTTCTTC. Translated: CASSYLGGNEQFF.

V is TRBV3-1 (or the pseudogene TRBV3-2) and J is TRBJ1-1; D ambiguous. V lost 4 bases and J 4 bases, leaving 25 bases between the germline ends. CDR1 and CDR2 (germline): LGHDT, YNNKEL (reference sequence). This CDR3 is built from 18 residues. The CDR3 bases are TGTGCCAGCAGCCCTTCGTGGACGACCGACGAGATTTGCACTGAAGCTTTCTTT. Amino acids: CASSPSWTTDEICTEAFF.

This clone was counted once. The rearrangement joins TRBV24-1 to TRBJ1-1; tentatively, D is TRBD1 (6 bases). This CDR3 is built from 10 residues. V lost 7 bases and J lost 12, with 11 bases in between. Germline V lookup: CDR1 KGHDR, CDR2 SFDVKD. The CDR3 protein is CATRGGRTFF. Here the CDR3 DNA reads TGTGCCACCAGGGGGGGCAGGACTTTCTTT.